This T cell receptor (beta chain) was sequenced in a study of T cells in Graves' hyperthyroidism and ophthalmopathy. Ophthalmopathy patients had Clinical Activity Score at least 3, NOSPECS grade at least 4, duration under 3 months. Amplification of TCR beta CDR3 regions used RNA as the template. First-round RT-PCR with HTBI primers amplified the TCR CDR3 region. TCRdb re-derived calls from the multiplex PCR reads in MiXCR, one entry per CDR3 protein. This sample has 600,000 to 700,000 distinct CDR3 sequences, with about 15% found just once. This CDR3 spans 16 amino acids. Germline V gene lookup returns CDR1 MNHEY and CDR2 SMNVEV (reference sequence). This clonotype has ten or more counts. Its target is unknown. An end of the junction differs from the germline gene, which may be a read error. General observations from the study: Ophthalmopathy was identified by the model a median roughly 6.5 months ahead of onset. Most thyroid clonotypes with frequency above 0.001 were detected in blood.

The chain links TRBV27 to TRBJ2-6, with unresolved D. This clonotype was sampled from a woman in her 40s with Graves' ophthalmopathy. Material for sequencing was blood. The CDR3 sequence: CASSISGLEWANVLTF. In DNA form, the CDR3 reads TGTGCCAGCAGTATATCCGGATTGGAATGGGCCAACGTCCTGACTTTC.